The rows below give T cell receptor beta chains drawn from one sample of a study of vaccination and CD4 T cells after COVID-19. Which antigens these TCRs recognize remains unknown. TCRdb called the PCR reads again in MiXCR, with one record for every CDR3 protein. The table has about 6,500 distinct CDR3 sequences, roughly 50% seen once. Sequencing was carried out using CD4+ T cells from blood, cultured in vitro. These receptors were taken from a human donor in good health. The conserved cysteine and the conserved F or W are not part of the CDR3 here. The D gene is left open where the match is weak.

>TRBJ1-5|TRBV6-1|.
ASSLPLGIGGNQPQH
>TRBJ1-2|TRBV19|.
ASSQDYYGYT
>TRBJ2-5|TRBV4-1|TRBD1
ASSQDRDSHLEETQY
>TRBJ2-3|TRBV28|.
ASRQAGAGGTDTQY
>TRBJ1-1|TRBV15|.
ATSRDIPGTEAF
>TRBJ1-1|TRBV19|.
ASSIWGETEAF
>TRBJ1-5|TRBV10-3|TRBD1
ASGQGLSSGNQPQH
>TRBJ2-3|TRBV6-4|TRBD1
ASSDSGTGSTDTQY
>TRBJ1-1|TRBV7-8|.
ASSLQGGTEAF
>TRBJ2-7|TRBV7-2|.
ASSPARGGGRSHEQY
>TRBJ2-7|TRBV27|.
ASNRTDSYSEQY
>TRBJ2-7|TRBV24-1|.
AVLGPPSYEQY
>TRBJ1-5|TRBV20-1|.
SARRGNQPQH
>TRBJ2-7|TRBV20-1|TRBD2
SASPLPGLAGGPYYEQY
>TRBJ1-2|TRBV20-1|.
SAFDDRLVDYGYT
>TRBJ2-3|TRBV10-3|TRBD2
AISGRLAGLPRSDTQY
>TRBJ1-3|TRBV6-1|.
ASSWGLGNTIY
>TRBJ1-6|TRBV6-1|TRBD1
ASNLKGAGPRGRNSPLH
>TRBJ2-1|TRBV20-1|TRBD2
SASPGLAGVDEQF
>TRBJ1-5|TRBV20-1|.
SASPGWANSNQPQH
>TRBJ2-3|TRBV7-2|.
ASRQQGSSDTQY
>TRBJ1-1|TRBV29-1|TRBD1
SVLKQRQGALSVAF
>TRBJ1-1|TRBV28|.
ASSLPGWMPEAF
>TRBJ1-3|TRBV6-1|.
ASTRQDTRSGNTIY
>TRBJ2-5|TRBV2|.
ASRRSGLQETQY
>TRBJ1-1|TRBV6-2/TRBV6-3|.
ASRTQLNTEAF
>TRBJ1-5|TRBV10-3|.
AISDRPQPQH
>TRBJ2-1|TRBV7-9|TRBD2
ASSPRLPSGRRNEQF
>TRBJ1-2|TRBV6-5|.
ASSYSMTTNYGYT
>TRBJ2-3|TRBV7-6|.
ASSLEGTSTDTQY
>TRBJ2-3|TRBV24-1|.
ATSGRSAITDTQY
>TRBJ1-1|TRBV21-1|.
ASSKRLQETESARGAF
>TRBJ2-7|TRBV12-3/TRBV12-4|.
ASSGSFYEQY
>TRBJ1-1|TRBV5-5|.
ASSPPGLGSGRAF
>TRBJ2-7|TRBV20-1|TRBD2
SARVVVLAGGGGYEQY
>TRBJ1-1|TRBV28|.
ASWRNTEAF
>TRBJ2-2|TRBV6-1|.
ASTGTGELF
>TRBJ2-2|TRBV20-1|.
GSERGADTGELF
>TRBJ1-2|TRBV6-1|.
ASWTALPGYT
>TRBJ1-6|TRBV4-3|.
ASSQVRIRAENSPLH
>TRBJ1-1|TRBV6-4|.
ASSPRSGGNTEAS
>TRBJ1-3|TRBV10-3|.
AIGRGGNTIY
>TRBJ2-3|TRBV7-9|TRBD2
ASTKEASGRGDTQY
>TRBJ2-2|TRBV19|.
ASSIVTDGELF
>TRBJ2-3|TRBV15|.
ATSTGRIGADTQY
>TRBJ1-1|TRBV19|TRBD1
ASSPGQGRTEAF
>TRBJ2-7|TRBV7-9|.
ASSISRGEQY
>TRBJ2-3|TRBV19|TRBD2
ASSLRTSNTDTQY
>TRBJ2-7|TRBV28|TRBD1
ASSLDGTGAYEQY
>TRBJ2-2|TRBV24-1|.
ATSGAGTVTGELF
>TRBJ1-2|TRBV10-3|TRBD1
AISDRGQGGGYT
>TRBJ1-5|TRBV5-6|TRBD1
ASSWGTGDQPQH
>TRBJ2-7|TRBV10-3|.
AISESRLVGAYEQY